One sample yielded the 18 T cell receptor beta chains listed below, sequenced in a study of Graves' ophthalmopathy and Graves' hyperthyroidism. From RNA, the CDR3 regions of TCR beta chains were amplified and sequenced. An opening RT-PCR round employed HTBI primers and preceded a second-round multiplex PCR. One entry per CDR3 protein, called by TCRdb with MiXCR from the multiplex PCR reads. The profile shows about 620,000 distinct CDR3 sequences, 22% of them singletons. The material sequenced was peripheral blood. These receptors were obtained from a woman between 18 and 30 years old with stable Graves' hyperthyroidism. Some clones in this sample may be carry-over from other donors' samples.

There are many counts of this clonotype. CDR3 coding DNA: TGTGCCAGCAGCAGAGCTGGTGGGGGGCCCACCTACGAGCAGTACTTC. Its protein product is CASSRAGGGPTYEQYF. The chain employs TRBV12-3 or TRBV12-4 and TRBJ2-7; D may correspond to TRBD1 or TRBD2 (6 bases each). The CDR3 runs 16 residues. The V and J ends lost 6 bases and 2 bases respectively, with 20 bases between them.

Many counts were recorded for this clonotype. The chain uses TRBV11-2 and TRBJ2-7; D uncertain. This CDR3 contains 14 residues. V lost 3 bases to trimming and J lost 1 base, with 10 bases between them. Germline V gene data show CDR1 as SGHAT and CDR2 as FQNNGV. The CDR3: CASSFEPGSYEQYF. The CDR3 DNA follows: TGTGCCAGCAGCTTCGAACCGGGTTCCTACGAGCAGTACTTC.

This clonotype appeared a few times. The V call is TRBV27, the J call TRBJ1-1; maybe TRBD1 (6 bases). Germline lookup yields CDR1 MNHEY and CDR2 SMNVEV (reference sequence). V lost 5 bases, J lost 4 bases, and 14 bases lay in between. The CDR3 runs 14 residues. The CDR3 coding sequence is TGTGCCAGCAGTCCACACGGGGGCAGCACTGAAGCTTTCTTT. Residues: CASSPHGGSTEAFF.

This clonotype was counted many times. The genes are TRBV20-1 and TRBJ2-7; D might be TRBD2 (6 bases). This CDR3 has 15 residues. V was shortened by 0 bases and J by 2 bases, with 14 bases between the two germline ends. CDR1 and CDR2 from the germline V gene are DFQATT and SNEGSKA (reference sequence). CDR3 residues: CSARDRSGGAYEQYF. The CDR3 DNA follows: TGCAGTGCTAGAGATCGGAGCGGAGGGGCCTACGAGCAGTACTTC.

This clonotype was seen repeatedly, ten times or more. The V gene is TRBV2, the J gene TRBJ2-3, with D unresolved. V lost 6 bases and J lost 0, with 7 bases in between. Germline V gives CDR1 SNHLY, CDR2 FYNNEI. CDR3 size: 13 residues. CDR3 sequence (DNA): TGTGCCAGCAGCGTGGGAAGCACAGATACGCAGTATTTT. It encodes CASSVGSTDTQYF.

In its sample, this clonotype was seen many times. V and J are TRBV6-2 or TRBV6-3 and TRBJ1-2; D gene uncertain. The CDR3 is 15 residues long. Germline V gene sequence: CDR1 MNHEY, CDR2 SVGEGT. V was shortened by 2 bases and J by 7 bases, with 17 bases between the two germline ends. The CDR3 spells CASSYEFKGTGGYTF. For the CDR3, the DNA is TGTGCCAGCAGTTACGAGTTCAAGGGAACCGGTGGCTACACCTTC.

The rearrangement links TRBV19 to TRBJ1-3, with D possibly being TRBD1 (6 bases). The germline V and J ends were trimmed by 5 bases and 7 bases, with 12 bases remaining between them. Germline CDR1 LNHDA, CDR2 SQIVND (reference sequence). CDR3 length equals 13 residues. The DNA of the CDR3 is TGTGCCAGTAGTTCGGGGACATGGAACACCATATATTTT. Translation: CASSSGTWNTIYF.

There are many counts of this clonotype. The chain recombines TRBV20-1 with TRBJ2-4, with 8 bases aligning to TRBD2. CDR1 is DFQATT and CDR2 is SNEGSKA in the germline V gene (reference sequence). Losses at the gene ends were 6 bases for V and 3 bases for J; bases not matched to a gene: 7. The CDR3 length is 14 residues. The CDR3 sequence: CSAGGGEGKNIQYF. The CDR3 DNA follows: TGCAGTGCCGGGGGGGGAGAGGGCAAAAACATTCAGTACTTC.

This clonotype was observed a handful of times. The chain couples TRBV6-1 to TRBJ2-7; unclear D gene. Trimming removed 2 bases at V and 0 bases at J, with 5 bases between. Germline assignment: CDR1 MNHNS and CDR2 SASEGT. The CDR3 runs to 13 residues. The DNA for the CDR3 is TGTGCCAGCAGTGAATGGCCCTCCTACGAGCAGTACTTC. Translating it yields CASSEWPSYEQYF.

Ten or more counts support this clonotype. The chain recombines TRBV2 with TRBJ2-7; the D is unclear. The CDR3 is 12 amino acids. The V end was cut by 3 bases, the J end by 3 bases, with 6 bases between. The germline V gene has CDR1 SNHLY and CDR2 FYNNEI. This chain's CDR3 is CASSDTSYEQYF. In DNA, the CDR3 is TGTGCCAGCAGTGACACCAGCTACGAGCAGTACTTC.

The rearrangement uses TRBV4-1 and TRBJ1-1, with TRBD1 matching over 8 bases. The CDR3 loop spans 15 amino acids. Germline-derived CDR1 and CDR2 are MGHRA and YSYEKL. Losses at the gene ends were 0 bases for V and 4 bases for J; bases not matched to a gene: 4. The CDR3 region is CASSQDDRGATEAFF. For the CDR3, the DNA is TGCGCCAGCAGCCAAGACGACAGGGGCGCCACTGAAGCTTTCTTT.

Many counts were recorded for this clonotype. CDR3 DNA: TGCAGTGCTAGAGTGGGGTATGGCAATCAGCCCCAGCATTTT. Translating it yields CSARVGYGNQPQHF. The J gene is TRBJ1-5, the V gene TRBV20-1; D remains ambiguous. The CDR3 runs to 14 residues. Trimming cost V 1 base and J 2 bases, with 9 bases left between them. The germline V gene encodes CDR1 DFQATT and CDR2 SNEGSKA (reference sequence).

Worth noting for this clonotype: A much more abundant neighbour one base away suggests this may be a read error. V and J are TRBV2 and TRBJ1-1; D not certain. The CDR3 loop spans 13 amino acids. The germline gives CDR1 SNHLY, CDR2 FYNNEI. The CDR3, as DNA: TGTGCCAGTAACAGCCAAATGAACACTGAAGCTTTGTTT. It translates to CASNSQMNTEALF. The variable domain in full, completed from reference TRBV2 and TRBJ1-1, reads EPEVTQTPSHQVTQMGQEVILRCVPISNHLYFYWYRQILGQKVEFLVSFYNNEISEKSEIFDDQFSVERPDGSNFTLKIRSTKLEDSAMYFCASNSQMNTEALFGQGTRLTVV.

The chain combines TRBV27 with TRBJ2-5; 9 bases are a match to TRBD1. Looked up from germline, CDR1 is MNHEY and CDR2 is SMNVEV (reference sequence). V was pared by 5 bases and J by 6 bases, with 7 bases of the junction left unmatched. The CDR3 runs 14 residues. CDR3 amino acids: CASSLGTGKQTQYF. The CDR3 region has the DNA TGTGCCAGCAGTCTGGGGACAGGGAAGCAGACCCAGTACTTC.

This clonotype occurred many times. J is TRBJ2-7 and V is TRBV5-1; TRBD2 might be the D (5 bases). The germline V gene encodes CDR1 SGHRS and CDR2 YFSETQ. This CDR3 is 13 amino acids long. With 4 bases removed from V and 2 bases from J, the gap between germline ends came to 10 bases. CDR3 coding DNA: TGCGCCAGCAGCCGCGGGCATACCTACGAGCAGTACTTC. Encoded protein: CASSRGHTYEQYF.

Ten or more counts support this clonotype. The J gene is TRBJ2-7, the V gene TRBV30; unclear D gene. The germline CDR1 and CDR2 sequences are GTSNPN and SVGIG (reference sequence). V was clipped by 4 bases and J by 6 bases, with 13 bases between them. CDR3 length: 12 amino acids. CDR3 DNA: TGTGCCTGGACCCGCCCCTCCCTCGAGCAGTACTTC. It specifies CAWTRPSLEQYF.

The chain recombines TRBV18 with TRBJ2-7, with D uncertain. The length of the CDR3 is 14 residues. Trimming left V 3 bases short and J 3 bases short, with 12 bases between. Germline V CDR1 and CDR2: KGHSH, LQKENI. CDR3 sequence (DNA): TGTGCCAGCTCACCGCAAACCATAGGCTACGAGCAGTACTTC. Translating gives CASSPQTIGYEQYF.

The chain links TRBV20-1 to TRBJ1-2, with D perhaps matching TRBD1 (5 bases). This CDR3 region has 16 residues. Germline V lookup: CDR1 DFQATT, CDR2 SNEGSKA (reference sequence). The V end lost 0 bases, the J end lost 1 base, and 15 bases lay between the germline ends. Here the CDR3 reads CSARDRAGGINYGYTF. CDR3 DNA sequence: TGCAGTGCTAGAGATAGGGCGGGGGGGATTAACTATGGCTACACCTTC.